Listed below are T cell receptor beta chains from one sample, sequenced in a study of blood T cell repertoires in COVID-19. Profiled with immunoSEQ multiplex PCR; TCRdb holds only in-frame clones, not every one. In the table there are 250,000 or so clones, around 90% of which are singletons. The material sequenced was PBMCs or T cells enriched from blood (not recorded which). These receptors all come from a woman aged 40-49 years who had been exposed to COVID-19. The CDR3 runs from the conserved cysteine through the conserved F or W. The D gene is left open where the match is weak. Clone size is shown for a subset of rows, as once, few, many or a class of expanded clone.

once | TRBD1 | TRBJ1-1 | TRBV3-1/TRBV3-2 | TGTGCCAGCAGCCAGTCGCCGGGACAGGGGACTGCTGAAGCTTTCTTT | CASSQSPGQGTAEAFF
. | . | TRBJ1-1 | TRBV3-1/TRBV3-2 | TGTGCCAGCAGCCAGGGGGCCCACAAGAACACTGAAGCTTTCTTT | CASSQGAHKNTEAFF
. | TRBD1 | TRBJ1-1 | TRBV6-2/TRBV6-3 | TGTGCCAGCAGTTCCCAGGGGGGAACTGAAGCTTTCTTT | CASSSQGGTEAFF
. | TRBD2 | TRBJ2-1 | TRBV6-5 | TGTGCCTTCTCGGCAAGCGGGGGGGTTCTGCATGAGCAGTTCTTC | CAFSASGGVLHEQFF
once | TRBD1 | TRBJ1-4 | TRBV3-1/TRBV3-2 | TGTGCCAGCAGCCGTACGACAGGGGGTAGTGAAAAACTGTTTTTT | CASSRTTGGSEKLFF
. | . | TRBJ2-5 | TRBV6-2/TRBV6-3 | TGTGCCAGCAGTTACTCGAGACACGAGACCCAGTACTTC | CASSYSRHETQYF
. | . | TRBJ2-1 | TRBV12-3/TRBV12-4 | TGTGCCAGCAGTGGGCATCCCCATGAGCAGTTCTTC | CASSGHPHEQFF
. | . | TRBJ1-1 | TRBV12-3/TRBV12-4 | TGTGCCAGCAGTTTAGTTTCCAGGGGAGAAGCTTTCTTT | CASSLVSRGEAFF
. | . | TRBJ2-3 | TRBV4-3 | TGCGCCAGCAGCCCCGACTGGCATACAGATACGCAGTATTTT | CASSPDWHTDTQYF
. | . | TRBJ1-6 | TRBV19 | TGTGCCAGTAGCCCCACCTATAATTCACCCCTCCACTTT | CASSPTYNSPLHF
once | TRBD1 | TRBJ1-4 | TRBV7-6 | TGTGCCAGCAGCTCGGGACAGGGTAGTGAAAAACTGTTTTTT | CASSSGQGSEKLFF
. | TRBD1 | TRBJ1-2 | TRBV5-5 | TGTGCCAGCAGCTTAGGACAGGTCTATGGCTACACCTTC | CASSLGQVYGYTF
. | TRBD1 | TRBJ2-1 | TRBV28 | TGTGCCAGCCTTCATACCGGGACAGGGTACAATGAGCAGTTCTTC | CASLHTGTGYNEQFF
. | TRBD1 | TRBJ2-1 | TRBV19 | TGTGCCAGTAGTATCCCAACCGGGACAGGGCGTAATGAGCAGTTCTTC | CASSIPTGTGRNEQFF
. | . | TRBJ2-3 | TRBV11-3 | TGTGCCAGCAGCTTAGGTCGGGGGTCGACAGATACGCAGTATTTT | CASSLGRGSTDTQYF
. | TRBD1 | TRBJ1-1 | TRBV3-1/TRBV3-2 | TGTGCCAGCAGCCCCCCGGGACAGGGTTGGACTGAAGCTTTCTTT | CASSPPGQGWTEAFF
. | . | TRBJ1-6 | TRBV28 | TGTGCCAGCATTGGGGGGGCGGGGGCGGGGTCCTATAATTCACCCCTCCACTTT | CASIGGAGAGSYNSPLHF
. | . | TRBJ1-5 | TRBV18 | TGTGCCAGCTCACCCGAGACAGGTGGCCGCAATCAGCCCCAGCATTTT | CASSPETGGRNQPQHF
. | . | TRBJ2-1 | TRBV3-1/TRBV3-2 | TGTGCCAGCAGCCCTCCGAGGGGCGGGGTTGAGCAGTTCTTC | CASSPPRGGVEQFF
. | TRBD2 | TRBJ2-7 | TRBV28 | TGTGCCAGCAGTTTGGTAGCGGGATCCTACGAGCAGTACTTC | CASSLVAGSYEQYF
once | . | TRBJ1-4 | TRBV2 | TGTGCCAGCAGTGACCGGACTCAAGACAATGAAAAACTGTTTTTT | CASSDRTQDNEKLFF
. | TRBD2 | TRBJ2-1 | TRBV4-2 | TGTGCCAGCAGCCAAAGTTCCGGACTAGCGGCCTACAATGAGCAGTTCTTC | CASSQSSGLAAYNEQFF
. | TRBD1 | TRBJ2-7 | TRBV28 | TGTGCCAGCAGTTTGAGGGGACAGGGGGCGATCGAGCAGTACTTC | CASSLRGQGAIEQYF
few | . | TRBJ1-1 | TRBV9 | TGTGCCAGCAGCGGAAATCCGACAAAGAACACTGAAGCTTTCTTT | CASSGNPTKNTEAFF
. | TRBD1 | TRBJ1-4 | TRBV7-9 | TGTGCCAGCAGCTCCCCGGACAGGGGCCTTAATGAAAAACTGTTTTTT | CASSSPDRGLNEKLFF
. | . | TRBJ1-2 | TRBV19 | TGTGCCACCCGGCGGGGGGAGAATGGCTACACCTTC | CATRRGENGYTF
. | . | TRBJ2-2 | TRBV30 | TGTGCCTGGAGTGTCGCCGGGGAGCTGTTTTTT | CAWSVAGELFF
. | TRBD1 | TRBJ2-5 | TRBV24-1 | TGTGCCACCAGTGATTTAGGGACAGGGTCGCAAGAGACCCAGTACTTC | CATSDLGTGSQETQYF
. | . | TRBJ1-5 | TRBV29-1 | TGCAGCGTTCATGAGGGTTATAGCAATCAGCCCCAGCATTTT | CSVHEGYSNQPQHF
. | TRBD1 | TRBJ1-6 | TRBV10-2 | TGCGCCAGCAAGGCGGCAGGGGGCCTTTCACCCCTCCACTTT | CASKAAGGLSPLHF
. | . | TRBJ2-3 | TRBV28 | TGTGCCAGCAGTTTAAGGGCCCCCGGGGCAGATACGCAGTATTTT | CASSLRAPGADTQYF
. | . | TRBJ1-4 | TRBV2 | TGTGCCAGCACGGACAGTTCTAATGAAAAACTGTTTTTT | CASTDSSNEKLFF
. | . | TRBJ2-5 | TRBV25-1 | TGTGCCAGCAGTGAATATGGGGCTCTGGGGACCCAGTACTTC | CASSEYGALGTQYF
. | TRBD2 | TRBJ2-1 | TRBV27 | TGTGCCAGCAGTCCCATAGGCGGACTAGCGGGGTTGTTCTTC | CASSPIGGLAGLFF
. | . | TRBJ1-5 | TRBV4-1 | TGCGCCAGCAGCTGGGGGCAGACCAATCAGCCCCAGCATTTT | CASSWGQTNQPQHF
. | . | TRBJ1-1 | TRBV28 | TGTGCCAGCAGTTTGGACAGCAAAGCTTTCTTT | CASSLDSKAFF
. | TRBD1 | TRBJ2-3 | TRBV7-3 | TGTGCCAGCAGCTCACAGGGGCGGGATACGCAGTATTTT | CASSSQGRDTQYF
. | . | TRBJ2-5 | TRBV5-8 | TGTGCCAGCACCCTAGAGACCCAGTACTTC | CASTLETQYF
. | . | TRBJ2-1 | TRBV5-1 | TGTGCCAGCAGCCCGGGGGACCTTTACAATGAGCAGTTCTTC | CASSPGDLYNEQFF
. | . | TRBJ1-4 | TRBV7-2 | TGTGCCAGCAGCACGCAGGGGTCAGCTAATGAAAAACTGTTTTTT | CASSTQGSANEKLFF
. | TRBD1 | TRBJ1-2 | TRBV28 | TGTGCCAGCAGTTTAGACAGGGAGGAGATATTGAGTGGCTACACCTTC | CASSLDREEILSGYTF
. | TRBD1 | TRBJ1-2 | TRBV29-1 | TGCAGTGGGCAGGGGGCTGTTGATGGCTACACCTTC | CSGQGAVDGYTF
. | . | TRBJ2-3 | TRBV5-4 | TGTGCCAGCAGCCAGAACACAGATACGCAGTATTTT | CASSQNTDTQYF
once | . | TRBJ1-1 | TRBV20-1 | TGCAGTGCTAGTGTTGGCGGCGGAAACACTGAAGCTTTCTTT | CSASVGGGNTEAFF
. | . | TRBJ1-5 | TRBV7-2 | TGTGCCAGCAGCTTACGGGTACTCGGACAGCCCCAGCATTTT | CASSLRVLGQPQHF
. | TRBD2 | TRBJ2-5 | TRBV5-1 | TGCGCCAGCAGCTTCGGAACTAGCGGGGGGGTCCGGGAGACCCAGTACTTC | CASSFGTSGGVRETQYF
. | TRBD1 | TRBJ1-1 | TRBV5-1 | TGCGCCAGCAGCTCGACAGGGGGCACTGAAGCTTTCTTT | CASSSTGGTEAFF
. | . | TRBJ2-1 | TRBV25-1 | TGTGCCAGCAGTGCCTCAACTGACACGATCAATGAGCAGTTCTTC | CASSASTDTINEQFF
. | TRBD2 | TRBJ2-3 | TRBV7-7 | TGTGCCAGCAGCCCCCGGGGGGGAGGAGATACGCAGTATTTT | CASSPRGGGDTQYF
. | . | TRBJ1-1 | TRBV2 | TGTGCCAGCCGCCAATCGGCGGAGGTGGACACTGAAGCTTTCTTT | CASRQSAEVDTEAFF
. | TRBD1 | TRBJ1-2 | TRBV2 | TGTGCCAGCAGGGGACAGGGAAAAATCTATGGCTACACCTTC | CASRGQGKIYGYTF
. | TRBD2 | TRBJ2-7 | TRBV7-3 | TGTGCCAGCAGCACTAGCGGGGGCCCCGGCGAGCAGTACTTC | CASSTSGGPGEQYF
. | . | TRBJ1-3 | TRBV4-1 | TGCGCCAGCAGCCAAGACCCGAGGCAGCCTACCCAAAACACCATATATTTT | CASSQDPRQPTQNTIYF
. | . | TRBJ2-7 | TRBV5-1 | TGCGCCAGCAGCCCCTCGGAGGTGAGATACGAGCAGTACTTC | CASSPSEVRYEQYF